This record covers a single T cell receptor beta chain. Which antigen it targets is not known. No much larger clone exists at a distance of one base, and base qualities are not known. This specimen comes from a study of graft-versus-host responses after intestinal transplantation (dated by TCRdb to the early 2020s). With respect to the entire study: The transplants that recipients received were multivisceral, liver-intestinal, or isolated intestinal. Instead of going to the commercial service, samples from a few later patients were sequenced in-house on an Illumina MiSeq and processed with MiXCR. To identify alloreactive clones, pre-transplant mixed lymphocyte reaction products were sequenced and compared with unstimulated pre-transplant donor and recipient T cells. The cohort enrolled about two dozen intestinal transplant recipients, one of whom was a retransplant, and a few patients without pretransplant specimens were excluded. After intestinal transplantation, graft-versus-host and host-versus-graft alloreactive T cell clones in the graft, circulation and bone marrow were tracked using bulk TCR-beta CDR3 sequencing. A peak of at least 4% donor T cells among recipient peripheral blood mononuclear cells was the definition used for donor T cell macrochimerism. Every recipient was given anti-thymocyte globulin induction, then maintenance tacrolimus and steroids for about three years.

Sample time point, as interpreted from the label and publication: cells obtained before transplantation from donor or recipient. CD3+CD4+ and CD3+CD8+ populations were FACS-sorted from unstimulated pre-transplant donor and recipient cells taken from spleen or lymph nodes. The paper as a whole reports these results and caveats: Patients with donor T cell macrochimerism had high GvH to HvG T cell clonal ratios in their allografts. GvH clones turned up in recipient bone marrow, with some appearing earlier in ileal mucosa or blood, a pattern consistent with an intestinal mucosal origin. The conclusions were limited by the relatively low number and heterogeneity of the intestinal transplant patients. Early after transplant, peak levels of circulating GvH clones were associated with declines in HvG clones.

Libraries came from the immunoSEQ multiplex PCR assay. For most patients, genomic DNA was isolated with the Qiagen DNeasy Blood and Tissue Kit and sent frozen to Adaptive Biotechnologies for TCR sequencing. For most patients, genomic DNA was subjected to high-throughput TCR-beta CDR3 sequencing by Adaptive Biotechnologies. The paper's data handling went like this. Adaptive's ImmunoSEQ software was the source of the TCR sequencing data for about 17 patients, while a few other patients were processed with MiXCR and VDJtools. To correct CD4 versus CD8 sorting errors, any sequence found in both subsets at a frequency ratio below 5:1 was removed. CDR3 nucleotide sequences shared between donor and recipient were removed because the origin of such sequences could not be assigned. To be classed as alloreactive, a clone needed at least 2-fold expansion over unstimulated cells and a minimum CFSE-low frequency of 0.002% (template counts) or 0.001% (read counts). Mappable clones were those detected in sequenced pre-transplant spleen, lymph node, or MLR CFSE-low populations of the donor or recipient. The cumulative frequency of alloreactive clones was calculated as a percentage of all sequences, weighted by copy number. Sourced from immuneACCESS, this table was stored by TCRdb with only in-frame sequences that have V and J called. A share of the clones is absent; for the studies checked, an unresolved V gene accounts for under half, and the remainder has no known explanation. V and J calls and clone size are copied from that table; D and trimming were computed from the DNA. The sample contains about 90,000 clones, 80% to 95% of them found a single time. The top ten clonotypes cover about 0.34% of the sample.

This receptor was identified in a human donor who was the organ donor for an intestinal transplant. The specimen was unstimulated CD4+ T cells sorted from spleen or lymph node cells, collected before transplant.

The DNA is as follows: TGTGCCAGCAGCCAAGCCCCGGCGGCTTATTCACCCCTCCACTTT. This codes for CASSQAPAAYSPLHF. Rearrangement joined TRBV14 to TRBJ1-6; the D segment cannot be called with confidence. CDR1 and CDR2 were assigned from the germline V gene as SGHDN and FVKESK. At the junction V is shortened by 1 base and J by 8 bases, with 12 bases in between. Its CDR3 holds 15 amino acids, cysteine through phenylalanine. The retained sequence is limited to the CDR3, 45 bases, with the frame set at the first base.